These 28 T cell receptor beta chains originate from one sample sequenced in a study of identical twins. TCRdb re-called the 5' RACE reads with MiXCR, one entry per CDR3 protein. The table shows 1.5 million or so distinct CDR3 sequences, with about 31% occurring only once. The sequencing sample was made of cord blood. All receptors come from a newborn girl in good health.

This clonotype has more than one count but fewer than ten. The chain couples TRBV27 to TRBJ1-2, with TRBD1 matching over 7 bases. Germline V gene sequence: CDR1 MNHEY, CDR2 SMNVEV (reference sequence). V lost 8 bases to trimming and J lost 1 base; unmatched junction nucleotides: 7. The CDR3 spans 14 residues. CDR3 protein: CASGWDSVNYGYTF. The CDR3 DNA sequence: TGTGCCAGCGGATGGGACAGTGTTAACTATGGCTACACCTTC.

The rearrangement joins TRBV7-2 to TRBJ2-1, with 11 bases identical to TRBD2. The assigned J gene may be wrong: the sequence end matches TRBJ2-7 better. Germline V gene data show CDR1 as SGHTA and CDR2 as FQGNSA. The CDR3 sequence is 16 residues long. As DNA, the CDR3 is TGTGCCAGCAGCCTTAGCGGGGGGGGCTCCTACAATGAGCAGTACTTC. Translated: CASSLSGGGSYNEQYF.

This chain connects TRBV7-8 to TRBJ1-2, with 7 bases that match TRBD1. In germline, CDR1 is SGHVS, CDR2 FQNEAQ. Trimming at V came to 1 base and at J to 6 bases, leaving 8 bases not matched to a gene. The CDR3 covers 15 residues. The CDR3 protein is CASSLVVEGANGYTF. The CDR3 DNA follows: TGTGCCAGCAGCTTAGTCGTTGAGGGGGCGAATGGCTACACCTTC.

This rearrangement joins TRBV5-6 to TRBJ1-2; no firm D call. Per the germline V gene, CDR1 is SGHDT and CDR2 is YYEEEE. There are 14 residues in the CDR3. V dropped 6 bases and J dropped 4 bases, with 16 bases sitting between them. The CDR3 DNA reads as TGTGCCAGCAAATTCTCAAGGGCCGGCTATGGCTACACCTTC. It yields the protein CASKFSRAGYGYTF.

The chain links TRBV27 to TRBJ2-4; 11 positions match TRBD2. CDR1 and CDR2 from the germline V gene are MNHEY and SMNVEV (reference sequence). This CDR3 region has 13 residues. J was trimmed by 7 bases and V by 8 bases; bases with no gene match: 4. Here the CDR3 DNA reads TGTGCCAGCTGTATAGCGGGAGGGAACATTCAGTACTTC. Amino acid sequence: CASCIAGGNIQYF.

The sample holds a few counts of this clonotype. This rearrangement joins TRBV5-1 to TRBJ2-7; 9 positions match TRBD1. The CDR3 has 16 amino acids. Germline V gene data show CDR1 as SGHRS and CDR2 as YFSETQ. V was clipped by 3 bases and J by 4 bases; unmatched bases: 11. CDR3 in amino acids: CASSSQSGTGRYEQYF. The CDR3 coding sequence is TGCGCCAGCAGCTCTCAATCTGGGACAGGGCGGTACGAGCAGTACTTC.

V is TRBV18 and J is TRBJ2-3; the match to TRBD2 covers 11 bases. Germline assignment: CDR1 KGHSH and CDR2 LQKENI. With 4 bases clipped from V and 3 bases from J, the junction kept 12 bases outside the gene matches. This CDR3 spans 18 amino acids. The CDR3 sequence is CASSQSPGLAALTDTQYF. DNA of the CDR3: TGTGCCAGCTCACAATCACCGGGACTAGCGGCACTAACAGATACGCAGTATTTT.

Here the CDR3 DNA reads TGTGCCAGCAGCCTCAAGCCGGCCGTTGGGGGGCCGAGCACAGATACGCAGTATTTT. Amino acids: CASSLKPAVGGPSTDTQYF. This sequence joins TRBV7-3 and TRBJ2-3; D possibly matches TRBD1 or TRBD2 (6 bases each). The length of the CDR3 is 19 residues. V was cut by 5 bases and J by 0 bases, with 24 bases left in between. Germline V gene lookup returns CDR1 SGHTA and CDR2 FQGTGA.

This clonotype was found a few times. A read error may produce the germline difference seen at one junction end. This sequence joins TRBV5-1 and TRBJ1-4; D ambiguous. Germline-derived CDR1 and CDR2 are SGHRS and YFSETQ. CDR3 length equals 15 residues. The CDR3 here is CASSSAATLNEKLFF. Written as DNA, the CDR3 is TGCGCCAGCAGCTCTGCCGCTACACTTAATGAGAAACTGTTTTTT.

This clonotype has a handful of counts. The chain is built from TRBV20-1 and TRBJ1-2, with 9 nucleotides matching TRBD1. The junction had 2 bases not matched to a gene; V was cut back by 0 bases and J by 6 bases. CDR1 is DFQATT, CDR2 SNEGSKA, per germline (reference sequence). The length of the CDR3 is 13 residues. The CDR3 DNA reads TGCAGTGCTAGAGATCGACAGGGGGATGGCTACACCTTC. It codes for CSARDRQGDGYTF.

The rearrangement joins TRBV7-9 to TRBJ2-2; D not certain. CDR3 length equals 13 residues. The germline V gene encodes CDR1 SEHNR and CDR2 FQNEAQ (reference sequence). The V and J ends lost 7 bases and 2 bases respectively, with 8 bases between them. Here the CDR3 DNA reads TGTGCCAGCATCCCACCTAACACCGGGGAGCTGTTTTTT. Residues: CASIPPNTGELFF. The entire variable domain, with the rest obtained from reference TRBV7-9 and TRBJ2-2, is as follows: DTGVSQNPRHKITKRGQNVTFRCDPISEHNRLYWYRQTLGQGPEFLTYFQNEAQLEKSRLLSDRFSAERPKGSFSTLEIQRTEQGDSAMYLCASIPPNTGELFFGEGSRLTVL.

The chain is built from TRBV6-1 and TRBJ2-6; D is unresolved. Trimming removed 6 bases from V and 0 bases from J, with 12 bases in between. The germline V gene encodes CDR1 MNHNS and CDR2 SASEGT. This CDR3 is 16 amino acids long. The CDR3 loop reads CASSTGRVSGANVLTF. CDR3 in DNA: TGTGCCAGCAGCACCGGACGGGTCTCTGGGGCCAACGTCCTGACTTTC.

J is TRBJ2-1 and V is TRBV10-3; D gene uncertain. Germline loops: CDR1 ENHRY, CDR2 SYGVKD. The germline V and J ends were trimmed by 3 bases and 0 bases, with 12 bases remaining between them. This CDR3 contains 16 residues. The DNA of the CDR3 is TGTGCCATCAGTGACGACCAGTGGGGCTCCTACAATGAGCAGTTCTTC. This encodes CAISDDQWGSYNEQFF.

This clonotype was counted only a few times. The CDR3 is CASSSTRGEQFF. The CDR3, as DNA: TGTGCCAGCAGCTCGACTAGGGGGGAGCAGTTCTTC. V is TRBV7-2 and J is TRBJ2-1; the D gene could be TRBD1 or TRBD2 (6 bases each). The length of the CDR3 is 12 residues. The germline V and J ends were trimmed by 4 bases and 10 bases, with 11 bases remaining between them. Germline CDR1 is SGHTA and CDR2 is FQGNSA.

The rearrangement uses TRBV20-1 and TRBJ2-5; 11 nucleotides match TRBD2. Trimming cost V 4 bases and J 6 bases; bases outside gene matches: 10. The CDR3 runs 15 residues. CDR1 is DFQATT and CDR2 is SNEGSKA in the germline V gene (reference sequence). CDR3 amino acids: CSAIRTSGWLKTQYF. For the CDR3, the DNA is TGCAGTGCTATTCGGACTAGCGGGTGGCTGAAGACCCAGTACTTC.

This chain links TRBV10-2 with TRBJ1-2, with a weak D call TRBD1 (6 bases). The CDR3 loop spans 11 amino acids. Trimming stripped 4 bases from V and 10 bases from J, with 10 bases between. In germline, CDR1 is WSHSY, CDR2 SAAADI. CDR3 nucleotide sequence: TGCGCCAGCAGTGTAACAGGGAACTACACCTTC. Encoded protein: CASSVTGNYTF.

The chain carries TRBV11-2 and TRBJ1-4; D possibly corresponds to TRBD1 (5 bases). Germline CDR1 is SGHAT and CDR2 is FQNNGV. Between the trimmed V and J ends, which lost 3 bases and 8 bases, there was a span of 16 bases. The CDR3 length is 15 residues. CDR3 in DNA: TGTGCCAGCAGCTTTATGAGGGGTTTGGGCGAAAAACTGTTTTTT. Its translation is CASSFMRGLGEKLFF.

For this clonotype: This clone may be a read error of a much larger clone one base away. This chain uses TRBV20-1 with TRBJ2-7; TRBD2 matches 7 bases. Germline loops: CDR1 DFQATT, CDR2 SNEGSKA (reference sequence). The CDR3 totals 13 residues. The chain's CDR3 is CNASRLAAYEQYF. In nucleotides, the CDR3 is TGCAATGCTAGCCGACTAGCAGCCTACGAGCAGTACTTC.

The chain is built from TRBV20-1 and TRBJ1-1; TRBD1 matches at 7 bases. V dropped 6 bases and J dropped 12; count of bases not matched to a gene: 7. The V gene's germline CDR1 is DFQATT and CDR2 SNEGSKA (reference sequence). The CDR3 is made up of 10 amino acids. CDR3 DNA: TGCAGTGCGCTAGACAGGGAGACTTTCTTT. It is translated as CSALDRETFF.

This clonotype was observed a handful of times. This chain's CDR3 is CATSRVNPFGSGNNEQFF. The CDR3 nucleotides read TGTGCCACCAGCAGAGTAAACCCTTTCGGGAGTGGGAACAATGAGCAGTTCTTC. V is TRBV15 and J is TRBJ2-1, with a possible D match to TRBD2 (6 bases). The V gene's germline CDR1 is LNHNV and CDR2 YYDKDF (reference sequence). The CDR3 spans 18 residues. Trimming took 1 base from V and 5 from J, leaving 21 bases between them.

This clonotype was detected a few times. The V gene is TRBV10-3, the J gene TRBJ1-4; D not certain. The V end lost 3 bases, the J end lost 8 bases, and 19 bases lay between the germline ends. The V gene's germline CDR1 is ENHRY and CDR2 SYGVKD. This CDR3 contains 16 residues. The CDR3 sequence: CAISEGRLPSDEKLFF. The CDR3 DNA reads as TGTGCCATCAGTGAAGGGAGACTTCCCTCAGACGAAAAACTGTTTTTT.

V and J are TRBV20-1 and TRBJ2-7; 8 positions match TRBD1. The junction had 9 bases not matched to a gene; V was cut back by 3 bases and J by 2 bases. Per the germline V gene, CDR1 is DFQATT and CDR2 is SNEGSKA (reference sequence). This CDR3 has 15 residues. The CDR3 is CSASSLGQVTYEQYF. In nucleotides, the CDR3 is TGCAGTGCTAGTAGTCTGGGACAGGTAACCTACGAGCAGTACTTC.

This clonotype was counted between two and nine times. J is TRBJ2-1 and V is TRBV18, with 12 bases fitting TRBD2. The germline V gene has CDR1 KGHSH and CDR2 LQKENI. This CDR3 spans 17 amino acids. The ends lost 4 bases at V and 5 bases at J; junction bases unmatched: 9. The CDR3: CASSLSSGRAIDNEQFF. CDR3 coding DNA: TGTGCCAGCTCACTTTCTAGCGGGAGGGCCATCGACAATGAGCAGTTCTTC.

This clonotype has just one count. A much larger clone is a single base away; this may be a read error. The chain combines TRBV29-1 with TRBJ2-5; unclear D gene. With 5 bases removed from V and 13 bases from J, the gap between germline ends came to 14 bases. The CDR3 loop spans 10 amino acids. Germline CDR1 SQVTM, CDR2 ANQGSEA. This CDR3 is CSVSDGEPYF. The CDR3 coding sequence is TGCAGCGTTTCTGACGGAGAGCCGTACTTC.

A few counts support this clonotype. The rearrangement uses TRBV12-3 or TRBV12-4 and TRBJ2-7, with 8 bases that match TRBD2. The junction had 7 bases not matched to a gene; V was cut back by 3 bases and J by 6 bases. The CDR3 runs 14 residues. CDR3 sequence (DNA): TGTGCCAGCAGTTTCCGTAGCGGGATATCCGAGCAGTACTTC. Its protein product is CASSFRSGISEQYF.

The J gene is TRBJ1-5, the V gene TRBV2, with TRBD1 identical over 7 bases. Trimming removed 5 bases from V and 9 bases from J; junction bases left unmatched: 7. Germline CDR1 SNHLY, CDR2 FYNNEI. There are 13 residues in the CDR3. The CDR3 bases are TGTGCCAGCAGTTTAACAGGGGAGGGGCCCCAGCATTTT. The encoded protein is CASSLTGEGPQHF. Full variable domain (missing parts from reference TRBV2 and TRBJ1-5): EPEVTQTPSHQVTQMGQEVILRCVPISNHLYFYWYRQILGQKVEFLVSFYNNEISEKSEIFDDQFSVERPDGSNFTLKIRSTKLEDSAMYFCASSLTGEGPQHFGDGTRLSIL.

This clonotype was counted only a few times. The CDR3 nucleotides are TGCGCCAGCAGCCGAAGCACCGGGGCATTCGGGTCCTACGAGCAGTACTTC. Its protein is CASSRSTGAFGSYEQYF. V and J are TRBV5-1 and TRBJ2-7, with D perhaps being TRBD1 or TRBD2 (5 bases each). Germline-derived CDR1 and CDR2 are SGHRS and YFSETQ. The CDR3 runs to 17 residues. Trimming left V 4 bases short and J 1 base short, with 21 bases between.

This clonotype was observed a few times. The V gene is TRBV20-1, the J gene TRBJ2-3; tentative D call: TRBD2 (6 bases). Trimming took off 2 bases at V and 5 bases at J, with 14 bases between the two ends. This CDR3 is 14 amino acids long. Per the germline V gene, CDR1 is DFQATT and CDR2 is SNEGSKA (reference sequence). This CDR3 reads CSARQGGVGDTQYF. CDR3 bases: TGCAGTGCTAGACAGGGCGGGGTGGGAGATACGCAGTATTTT.